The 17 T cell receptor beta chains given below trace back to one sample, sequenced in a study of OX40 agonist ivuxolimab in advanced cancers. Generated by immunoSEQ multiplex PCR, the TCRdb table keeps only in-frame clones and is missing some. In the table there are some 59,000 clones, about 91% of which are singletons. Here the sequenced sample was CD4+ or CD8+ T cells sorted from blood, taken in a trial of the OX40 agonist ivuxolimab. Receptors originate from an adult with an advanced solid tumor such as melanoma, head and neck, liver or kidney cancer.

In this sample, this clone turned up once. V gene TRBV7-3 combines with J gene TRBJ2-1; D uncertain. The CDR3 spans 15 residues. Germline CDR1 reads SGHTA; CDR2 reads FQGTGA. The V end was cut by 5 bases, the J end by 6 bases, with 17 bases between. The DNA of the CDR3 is TGTGCCAGCAGCCCCTCTAACTTTTTAATCAATGAGCAGTTCTTC. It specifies CASSPSNFLINEQFF.

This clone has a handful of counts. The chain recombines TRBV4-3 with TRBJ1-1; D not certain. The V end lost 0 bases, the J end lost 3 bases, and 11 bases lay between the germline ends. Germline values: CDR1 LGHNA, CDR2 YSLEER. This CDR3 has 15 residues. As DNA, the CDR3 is TGCGCCAGCAGCCAAGATCCTGGGTCTTACACTGAAGCTTTCTTT. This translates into CASSQDPGSYTEAFF.

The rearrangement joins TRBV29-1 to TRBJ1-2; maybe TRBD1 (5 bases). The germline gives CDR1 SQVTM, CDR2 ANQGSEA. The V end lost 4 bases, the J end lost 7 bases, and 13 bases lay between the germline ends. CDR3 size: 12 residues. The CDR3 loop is CSVVGGRGGYTF. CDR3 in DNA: TGCAGCGTTGTTGGAGGGAGGGGTGGCTACACCTTC.

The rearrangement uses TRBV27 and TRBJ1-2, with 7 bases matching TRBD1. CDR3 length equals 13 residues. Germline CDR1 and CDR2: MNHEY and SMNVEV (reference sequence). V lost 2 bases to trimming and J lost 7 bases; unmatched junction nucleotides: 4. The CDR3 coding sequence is TGTGCCAGCAGTTTAGAGGGGGCGAGTGGCTACACCTTC. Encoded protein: CASSLEGASGYTF.

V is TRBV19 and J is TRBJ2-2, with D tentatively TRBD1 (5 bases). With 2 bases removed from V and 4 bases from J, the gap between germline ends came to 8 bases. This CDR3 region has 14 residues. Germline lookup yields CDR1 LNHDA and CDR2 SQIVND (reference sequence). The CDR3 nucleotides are TGTGCCAGTAGTATATGGGGCGGCACCGGGGAGCTGTTTTTT. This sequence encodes CASSIWGGTGELFF.

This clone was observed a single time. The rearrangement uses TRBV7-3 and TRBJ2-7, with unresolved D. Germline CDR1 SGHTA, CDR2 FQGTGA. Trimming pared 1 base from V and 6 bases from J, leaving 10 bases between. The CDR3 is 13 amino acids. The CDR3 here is CASSLRPDGEQYF. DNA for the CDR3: TGTGCCAGCAGCTTAAGGCCCGACGGCGAGCAGTACTTC.

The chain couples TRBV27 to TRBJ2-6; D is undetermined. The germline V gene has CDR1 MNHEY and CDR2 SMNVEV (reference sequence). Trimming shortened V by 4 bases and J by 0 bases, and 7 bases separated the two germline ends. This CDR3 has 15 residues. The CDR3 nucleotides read TGTGCCAGCAGTTATCAGAGCTCTGGGGCCAACGTCCTGACTTTC. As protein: CASSYQSSGANVLTF.

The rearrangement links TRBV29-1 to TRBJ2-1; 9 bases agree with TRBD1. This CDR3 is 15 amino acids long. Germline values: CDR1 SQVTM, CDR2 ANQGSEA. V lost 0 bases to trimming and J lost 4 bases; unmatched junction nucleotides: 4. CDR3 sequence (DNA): TGCAGCGTTGAAGACGCGGACAGGGGATACAATGAGCAGTTCTTC. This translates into CSVEDADRGYNEQFF.

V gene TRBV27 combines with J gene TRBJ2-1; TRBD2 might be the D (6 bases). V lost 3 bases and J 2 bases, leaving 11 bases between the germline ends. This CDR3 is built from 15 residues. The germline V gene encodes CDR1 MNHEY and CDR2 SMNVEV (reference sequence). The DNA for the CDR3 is TGTGCCAGCAGTTTGGGTGGCGGGGCCTACAATGAGCAGTTCTTC. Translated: CASSLGGGAYNEQFF.

Here the CDR3 reads CASSYSTPVTYEQYF. For the CDR3, the DNA is TGTGCCAGCAGTTACTCGACGCCGGTAACCTACGAGCAGTACTTC. The chain is built from TRBV6-6 and TRBJ2-7; D call uncertain. Germline V gives CDR1 MNHNY, CDR2 SVGAGI (reference sequence). The CDR3 contains 15 residues. The V end lost 0 bases, the J end lost 2 bases, and 11 bases lay between the germline ends.

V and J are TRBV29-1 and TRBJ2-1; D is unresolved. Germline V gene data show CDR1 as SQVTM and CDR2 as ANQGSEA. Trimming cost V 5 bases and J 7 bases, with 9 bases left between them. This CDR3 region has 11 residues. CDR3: CSVFKRNEQFF. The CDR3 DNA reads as TGCAGCGTTTTTAAAAGGAATGAGCAGTTCTTC.

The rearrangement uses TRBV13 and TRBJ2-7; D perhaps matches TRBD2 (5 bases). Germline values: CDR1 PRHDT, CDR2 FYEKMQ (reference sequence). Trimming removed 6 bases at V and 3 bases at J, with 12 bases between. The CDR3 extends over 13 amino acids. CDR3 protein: CASSRRSFYEQYF. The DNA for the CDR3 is TGTGCCAGCAGTCGGAGGAGCTTCTACGAGCAGTACTTC.

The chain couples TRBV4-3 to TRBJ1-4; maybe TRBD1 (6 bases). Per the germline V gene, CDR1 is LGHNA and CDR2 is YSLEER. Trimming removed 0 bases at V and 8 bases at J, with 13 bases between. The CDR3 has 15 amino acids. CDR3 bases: TGCGCCAGCAGCCAAGAACAACAGGGAGGGGAAAAACTGTTTTTT. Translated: CASSQEQQGGEKLFF.

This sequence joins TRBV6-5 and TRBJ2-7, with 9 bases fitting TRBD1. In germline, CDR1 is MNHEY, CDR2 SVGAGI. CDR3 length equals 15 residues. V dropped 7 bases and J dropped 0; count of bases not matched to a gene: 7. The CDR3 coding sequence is TGTGCCAGCACCGCGACAGGGGGACCCTCCTACGAGCAGTACTTC. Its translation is CASTATGGPSYEQYF.

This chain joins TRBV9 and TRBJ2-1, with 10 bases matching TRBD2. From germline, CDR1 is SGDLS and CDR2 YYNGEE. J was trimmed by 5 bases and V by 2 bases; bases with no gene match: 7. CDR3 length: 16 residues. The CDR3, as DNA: TGTGCCAGCAGCGTTTATAGCGGGGGGACACACAATGAGCAGTTCTTC. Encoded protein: CASSVYSGGTHNEQFF.

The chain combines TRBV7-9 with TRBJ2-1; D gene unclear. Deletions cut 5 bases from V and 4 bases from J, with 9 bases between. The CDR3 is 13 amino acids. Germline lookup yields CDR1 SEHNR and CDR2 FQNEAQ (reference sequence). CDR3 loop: CASSATRYNEQFF. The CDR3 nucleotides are TGTGCCAGCAGCGCCACTCGGTACAATGAGCAGTTCTTC.

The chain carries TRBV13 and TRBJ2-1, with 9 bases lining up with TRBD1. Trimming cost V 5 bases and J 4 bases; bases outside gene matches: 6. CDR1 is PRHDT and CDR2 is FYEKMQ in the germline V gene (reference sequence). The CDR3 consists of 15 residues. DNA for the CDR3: TGTGCCAGCAGCCCTCGGACAGGGGAATACAATGAGCAGTTCTTC. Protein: CASSPRTGEYNEQFF.